The sequence of this T cell receptor beta chain was determined in a study of cytomegalovirus exposure and HLA in healthy donors. Trimming cost V 7 bases and J 1 base; bases outside gene matches: 6. Germline loops: CDR1 LNHDA, CDR2 SQIVND (reference sequence). This CDR3 has 14 amino acids. Profiling relied on immunoSEQ multiplex PCR, and the TCRdb table lists in-frame clones only, not all of them. There are under 250,000 clones in the sample; around four fifths occur only once, and 5.5% to 6.5% lies in the top ten. The chain uses TRBV19 and TRBJ1-2; 7 nucleotides align to TRBD1. The source material was PBMCs. This clonotype was sampled from a young woman in good health and CMV-seronegative. This chain's CDR3 is CASKPGQNNYGYTF. In DNA form, the CDR3 reads TGTGCCAGTAAACCGGGACAGAATAACTATGGCTACACCTTC.